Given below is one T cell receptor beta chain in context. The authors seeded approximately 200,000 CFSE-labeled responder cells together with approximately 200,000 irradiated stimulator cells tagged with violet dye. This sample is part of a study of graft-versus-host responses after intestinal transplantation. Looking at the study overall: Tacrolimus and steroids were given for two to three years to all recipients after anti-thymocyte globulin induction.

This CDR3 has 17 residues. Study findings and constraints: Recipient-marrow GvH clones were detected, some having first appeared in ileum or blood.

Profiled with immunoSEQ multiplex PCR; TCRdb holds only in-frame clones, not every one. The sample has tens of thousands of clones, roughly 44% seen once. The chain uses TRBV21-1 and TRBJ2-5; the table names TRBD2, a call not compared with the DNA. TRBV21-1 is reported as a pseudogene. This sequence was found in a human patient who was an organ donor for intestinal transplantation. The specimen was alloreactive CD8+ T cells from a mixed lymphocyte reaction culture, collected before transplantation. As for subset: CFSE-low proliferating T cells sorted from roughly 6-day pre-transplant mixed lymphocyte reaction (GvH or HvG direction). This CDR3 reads CASSPQTSGEIQETQYF. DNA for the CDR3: TGTGCCAGCAGCCCCCAGACTAGCGGGGAAATTCAAGAGACCCAGTACTTC.